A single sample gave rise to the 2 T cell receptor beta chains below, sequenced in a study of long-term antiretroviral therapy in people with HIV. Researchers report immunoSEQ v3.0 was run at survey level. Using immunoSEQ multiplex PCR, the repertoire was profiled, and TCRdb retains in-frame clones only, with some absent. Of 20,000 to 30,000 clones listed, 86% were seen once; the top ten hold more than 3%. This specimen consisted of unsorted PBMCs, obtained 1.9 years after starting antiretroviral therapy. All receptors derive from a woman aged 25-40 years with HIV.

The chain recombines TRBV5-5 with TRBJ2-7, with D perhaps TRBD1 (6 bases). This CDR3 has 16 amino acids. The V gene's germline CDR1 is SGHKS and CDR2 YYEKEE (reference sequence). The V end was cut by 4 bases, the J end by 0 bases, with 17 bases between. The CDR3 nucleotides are TGTGCCAGCAGCGGCTGGGACATAAGCCTCTCCTACGAGCAGTACGTC. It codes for CASSGWDISLSYEQYV.

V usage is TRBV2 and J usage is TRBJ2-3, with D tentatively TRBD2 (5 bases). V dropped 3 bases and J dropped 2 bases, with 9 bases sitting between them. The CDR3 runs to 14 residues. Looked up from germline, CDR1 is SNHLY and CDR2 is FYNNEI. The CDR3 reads CASSDGVVTDTQYF. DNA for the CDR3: TGTGCCAGCAGTGACGGGGTGGTCACAGATACGCAGTATTTT.